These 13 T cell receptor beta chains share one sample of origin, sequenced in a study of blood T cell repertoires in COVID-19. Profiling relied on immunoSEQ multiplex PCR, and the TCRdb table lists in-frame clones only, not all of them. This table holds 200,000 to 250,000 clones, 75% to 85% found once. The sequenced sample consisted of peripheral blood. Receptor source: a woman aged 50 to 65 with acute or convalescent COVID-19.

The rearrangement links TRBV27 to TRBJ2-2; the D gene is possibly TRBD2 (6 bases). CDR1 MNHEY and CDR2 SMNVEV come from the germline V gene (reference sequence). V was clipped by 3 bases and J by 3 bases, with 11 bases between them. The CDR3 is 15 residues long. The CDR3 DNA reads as TGTGCCAGCAGTTTTGGGCCGGGGGACACCGGGGAGCTGTTTTTT. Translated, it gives CASSFGPGDTGELFF.

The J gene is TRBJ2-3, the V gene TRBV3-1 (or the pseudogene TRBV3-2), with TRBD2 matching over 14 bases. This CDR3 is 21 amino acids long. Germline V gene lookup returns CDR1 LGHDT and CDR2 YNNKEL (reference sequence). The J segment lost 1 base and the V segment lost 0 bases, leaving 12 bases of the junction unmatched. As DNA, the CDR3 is TGTGCCAGCAGCCAAGACTGGGCCGGACTAGCGGGAGGAGGAGGCACAGATACGCAGTATTTT. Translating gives CASSQDWAGLAGGGGTDTQYF.

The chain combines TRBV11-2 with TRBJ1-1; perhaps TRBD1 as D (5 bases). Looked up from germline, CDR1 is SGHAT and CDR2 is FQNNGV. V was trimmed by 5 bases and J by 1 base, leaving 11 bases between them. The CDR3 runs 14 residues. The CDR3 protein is CASSAGPGNTEAFF. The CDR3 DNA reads TGTGCCAGCAGCGCGGGACCAGGGAACACTGAAGCTTTCTTT.

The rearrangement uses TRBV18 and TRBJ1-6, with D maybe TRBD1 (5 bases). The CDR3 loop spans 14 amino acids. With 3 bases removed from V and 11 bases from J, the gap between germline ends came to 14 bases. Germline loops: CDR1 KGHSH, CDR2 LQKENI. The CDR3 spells CASSPRGDGPPLHF. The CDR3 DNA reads TGTGCCAGCTCACCGCGCGGGGACGGGCCACCCCTCCACTTT.

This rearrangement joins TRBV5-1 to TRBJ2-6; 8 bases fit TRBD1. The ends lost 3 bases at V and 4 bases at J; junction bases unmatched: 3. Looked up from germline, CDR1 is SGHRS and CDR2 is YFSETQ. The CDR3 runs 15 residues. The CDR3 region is CASSSQGAGANVLTF. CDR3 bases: TGCGCCAGCAGCTCCCAGGGGGCCGGGGCCAACGTCCTGACTTTC.

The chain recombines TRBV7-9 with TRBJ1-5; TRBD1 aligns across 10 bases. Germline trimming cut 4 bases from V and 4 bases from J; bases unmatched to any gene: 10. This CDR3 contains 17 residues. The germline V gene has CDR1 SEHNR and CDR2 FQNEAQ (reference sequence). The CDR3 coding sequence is TGTGCCAGCAGCTACCCACCGGGACAGGGGAGGAATCAGCCCCAGCATTTT. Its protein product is CASSYPPGQGRNQPQHF.

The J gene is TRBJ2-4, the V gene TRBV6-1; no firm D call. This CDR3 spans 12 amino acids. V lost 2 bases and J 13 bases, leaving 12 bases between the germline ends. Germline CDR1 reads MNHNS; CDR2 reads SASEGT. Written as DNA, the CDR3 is TGTGCCAGCAGTGAAAGATCCCAGGTGCAGTACTTC. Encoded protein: CASSERSQVQYF.

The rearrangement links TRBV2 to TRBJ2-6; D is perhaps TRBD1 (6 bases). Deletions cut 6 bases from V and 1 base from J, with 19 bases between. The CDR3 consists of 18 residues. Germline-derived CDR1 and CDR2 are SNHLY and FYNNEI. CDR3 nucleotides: TGTGCCAGCAGGCTCGACAGGCTTCTGTTATCTGGGGCCAACGTCCTGACTTTC. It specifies CASRLDRLLLSGANVLTF.

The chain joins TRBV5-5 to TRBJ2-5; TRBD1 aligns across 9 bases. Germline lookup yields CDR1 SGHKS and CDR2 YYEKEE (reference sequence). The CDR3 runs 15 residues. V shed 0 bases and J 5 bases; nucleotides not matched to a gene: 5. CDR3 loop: CASSLGGQGLETQYF. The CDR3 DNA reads TGTGCCAGCAGCTTGGGAGGACAGGGGCTGGAGACCCAGTACTTC.

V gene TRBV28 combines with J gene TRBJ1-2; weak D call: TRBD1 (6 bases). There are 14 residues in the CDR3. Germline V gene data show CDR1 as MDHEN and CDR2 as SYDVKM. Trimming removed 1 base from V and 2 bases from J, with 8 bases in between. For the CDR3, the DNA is TGTGCCAGCAGTTTATTTGACAGGAACTATGGCTACACCTTC. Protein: CASSLFDRNYGYTF.

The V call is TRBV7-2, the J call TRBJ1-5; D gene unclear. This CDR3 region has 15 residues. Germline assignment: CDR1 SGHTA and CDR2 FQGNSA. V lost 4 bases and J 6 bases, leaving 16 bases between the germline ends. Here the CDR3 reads CASSSTKGGFQPQHF. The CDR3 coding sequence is TGTGCCAGCAGCTCTACGAAGGGCGGGTTTCAGCCCCAGCATTTT.

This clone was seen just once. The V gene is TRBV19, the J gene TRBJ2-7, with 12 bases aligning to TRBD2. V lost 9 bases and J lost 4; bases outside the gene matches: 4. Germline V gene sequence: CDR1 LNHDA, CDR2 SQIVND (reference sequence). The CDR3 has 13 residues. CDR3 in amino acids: CASRLAGAYEQYF. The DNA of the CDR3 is TGTGCCAGCCGACTAGCGGGAGCGTACGAGCAGTACTTC.

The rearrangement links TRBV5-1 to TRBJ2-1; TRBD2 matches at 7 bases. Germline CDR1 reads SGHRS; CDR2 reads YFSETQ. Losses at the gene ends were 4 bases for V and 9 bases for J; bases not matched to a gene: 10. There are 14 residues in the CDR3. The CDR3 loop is CASSGAGRESEQFF. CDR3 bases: TGCGCCAGCAGCGGGGCCGGGCGGGAGTCTGAGCAGTTCTTC.